This T cell receptor beta chain was found in a study of shared clonotypes between healthy human individuals (dated by TCRdb to the early 2020s). Background for the entire study: A few men and a couple of women, aged 18 to 49 years, made up the cohort. To estimate repertoire size and how much clonotype sharing occurs between individuals, the study deeply sequenced the blood TCR repertoires of several healthy adults. Per donor, leukapheresis produced somewhere between about 0.94 and 9.5 billion PBMCs. For each donor, CD4 naive and CD4 memory were each run on three plates, CD8 naive on two plates, and CD8 memory on one plate. Different laboratories and diverse techniques were used to prepare libraries and sequence TCR repertoires, to increase sequencing depth and limit assay-specific biases. On the study overall, not on this receptor specifically: Rarefaction of sorted-subset datasets indicated incomplete sequencing despite the large sequencing depth. Only blood was sampled, and tissue TCR repertoires likely differ from those in blood. Based on pairwise subsampling, the degree of clonotype sharing among donors was expected to be affected by sequencing depth. Sharing across a handful of donors was observed for 5% to 6.5% of naive CD4, over 3% of naive CD8, 2% to 2.5% of memory CD4, and roughly 0.4% of memory CD8 clonotypes. Higher generation probabilities were observed for clonotypes shared by all four sorted-subset donors than for non-shared clonotypes. Larger estimated clonotype richness was generally found for naive subsets than for memory subsets. The genetic and exposure-history diversity represented was limited by the small number of donors.

Using the deep immunoSEQ assay, multiplex PCR amplified TCR CDR3 regions from genomic DNA. Extracted genomic DNA from each cell subset was spread evenly across all wells of several immunoSEQ 96-well plates, with each plate serving as a replicate. Each replicate PCR for sorted subsets received about 210 ng genomic DNA, equal to about 30,000 T cell genomes. The purified libraries were quantified using a Qubit 3.0 fluorometer, sized with a Bioanalyzer 2100, and then quantified again using the KAPA Library Quantification kit. Every immunoSEQ 96-well plate was sequenced on a separate single-read 150-cycle Illumina NextSeq 550 flow cell. Per the authors' processing: The immunoSEQ output contained only junctional sequences without quality scores, so filtering could not match that applied to full-length reads. Sequences were annotated with PyIR, a Python wrapper for IgBLAST v1.9, and V/J genes and CDR3 were assigned using IMGT germline references. Reads were removed for weak V/J assignments (E-value above 1e-6), missing CDR3, stop codons, out-of-frame junctions, or ambiguous translated residues. A V3J clonotype was defined by an identical inferred V gene, J gene, and CDR3 amino acid sequence. Percentage overlap between repertoires was calculated by dividing the number of shared unique clonotypes by the size of the smaller repertoire. Repertoire richness was assessed with RTK rarefaction, the Chao1 estimator, and Recon v2.1 estimates of unobserved clonotypes. For all TCRbeta clonotypes obtained by the gDNA method from a few donors, generation probabilities were computed with OLGA. TCRdb carries this immuneACCESS record with in-frame sequences only. Its versions omit some clonotypes, under half of them owing to an unresolved V gene in the studies checked, with the rest unexplained. For V, J and clone size, that table is used; D and trimming come from the DNA. Counted in this sample were more than 2,000,000 clones; around nine tenths of them appeared once. Roughly 0.14% of the sample is in the top ten clones.

Donors were healthy HIV-negative adults with no recently reported acute infections or vaccinations. Every donor was a Caucasian adult living in Nashville, Tennessee, USA. CD4+ T cells were enriched by magnetic negative selection; naive cells were then positively selected on CD45RA, and the negative fraction formed the memory subset. Blood was collected by leukapheresis, and PBMCs were isolated by Ficoll-Histopaque density gradient centrifugation and then cryopreserved in liquid nitrogen vapor phase. Purity and quantity of every magnetically sorted T cell population were checked by analytical flow cytometry. From each sorted fraction, genomic DNA was isolated and quantified by UV absorbance on a Nanodrop 2000c. Looking up the germline V gene yields CDR1 ENHRY and CDR2 SYGVKD. The CDR3 runs 14 residues from the cysteine to the phenylalanine. Of the read, only the CDR3 DNA is kept; its 42 bases are in frame from base 1. V lost 11 bases and J lost 1 base; the stretch between them is 16 bases long.

About this clone: There is no known antigen for this receptor. No base-level quality is on record; no much larger clone is a single base apart.

The material sequenced was naive CD4+ T cells sorted from blood. The sample's cell subset or site, from its label and the paper: CD45RA+ positively selected. This receptor chain uses TRBV10-3 and TRBJ2-3; TRBD1 is perhaps the D gene, given 5 matching bases. This receptor was taken from a young man in good health. The DNA reads TGTGCCGCATCCCTAGGGGCGGGCACAGATACGCAGTATTTT. Translation gives CAASLGAGTDTQYF.